The clone carrying this T cell receptor beta chain has only a few counts. Its target is unknown. This specimen comes from a study of T cell repertoires in cytomegalovirus infection. Study-wide results and limits: CMV-specific HLA-C-restricted TCR beta clonotypes dominated the ex vivo response.

There are 17 residues in the CDR3. V was trimmed by 5 bases and J by 0 bases, leaving 19 bases between them. CDR1 and CDR2 from the germline V gene are MNHNS and SASEGT. MiXCR, applied by TCRdb to the reads, yields one record per CDR3 protein. Here the sample spans around 530,000 distinct CDR3 sequences, approximately 15% being singletons. The source is a human donor in good health (CMV status not recorded). Some clones in this sample may be carry-over from other donors' samples. The rearrangement uses TRBV6-1 and TRBJ2-5; no firm D call. Sequenced sample: CD8+ T cells from PBMCs. The CDR3 spells CASSSPDGVLYQETQYF. CDR3 in DNA: TGTGCCAGCAGTTCTCCAGATGGGGTTTTGTACCAAGAGACCCAGTACTTC.